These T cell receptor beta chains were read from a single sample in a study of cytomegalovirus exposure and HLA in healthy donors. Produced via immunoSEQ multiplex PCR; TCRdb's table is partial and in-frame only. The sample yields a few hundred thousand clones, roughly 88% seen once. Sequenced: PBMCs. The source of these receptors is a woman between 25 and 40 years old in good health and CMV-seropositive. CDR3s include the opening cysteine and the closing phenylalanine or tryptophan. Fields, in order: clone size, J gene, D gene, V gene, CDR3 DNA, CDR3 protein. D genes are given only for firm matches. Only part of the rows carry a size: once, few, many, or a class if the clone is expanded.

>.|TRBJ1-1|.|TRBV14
TGTGCCAGCAGCCAAGGGCAGAACACTGAAGCTTTCTTT
CASSQGQNTEAFF
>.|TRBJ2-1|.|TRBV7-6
TGTGCCAGCAGCTTAGAAAGGGGAAATGAGCAGTTCTTC
CASSLERGNEQFF
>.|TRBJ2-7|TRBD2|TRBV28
TGTGCCAGCAGTACAAGGAGCGGGAGGGCCAAGCAGTACTTC
CASSTRSGRAKQYF
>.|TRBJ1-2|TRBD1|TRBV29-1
TGCAGCGTTCAAACAGGGGGCGTCGAGTATGGCTACACCTTC
CSVQTGGVEYGYTF
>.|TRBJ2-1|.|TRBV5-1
TGCGCCAGCAGCTTAGCAGATGACCTCCCCTACAATGAGCAGTTCTTC
CASSLADDLPYNEQFF
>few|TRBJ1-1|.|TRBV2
TGTGCCAGCAGTGGAGCTGGGAACACTGAAGCTTTCTTT
CASSGAGNTEAFF
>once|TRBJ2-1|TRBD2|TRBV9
TGTGCCAGCGGGCTAGCGGTGAATGAGCAGTTCTTC
CASGLAVNEQFF
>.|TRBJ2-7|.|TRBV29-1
TGCAGCGTTCGGGACTCTTACTACGAGCAGTACTTC
CSVRDSYYEQYF
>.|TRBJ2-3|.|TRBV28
TGTGCCAGCAGTGGGAGAGATACGCAGTATTTT
CASSGRDTQYF
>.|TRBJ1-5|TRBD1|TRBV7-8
TGTGCCAGCAGCTCCAGGGGGGGCAGGGGGACTCAGCCCCAGCATTTT
CASSSRGGRGTQPQHF
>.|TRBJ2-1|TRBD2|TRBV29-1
TGCAGCCAAGCGACTAGCGGGAGATTCAAGCAGTTCTTC
CSQATSGRFKQFF
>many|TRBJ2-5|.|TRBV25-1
TGTGCCAGCATCTGGGGAGAGACCCAGTACTTC
CASIWGETQYF
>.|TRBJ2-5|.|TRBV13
TGTGCCAGCAGCTTGGGGAGGGGGCGGAAAGAGACCCAGTACTTC
CASSLGRGRKETQYF
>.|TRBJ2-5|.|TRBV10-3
TGTGCCATCAGTGAGTCGGGTGAGACCCAGTACTTC
CAISESGETQYF
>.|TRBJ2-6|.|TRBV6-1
TGTGCCAGCAGTGGCGAGATCTCTGGGGCCAACGTCCTGACTTTC
CASSGEISGANVLTF
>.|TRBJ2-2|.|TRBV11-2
TGTGCCAGCAGCTTTTCGACAGGTTTGAACACCGGGGAGCTGTTTTTT
CASSFSTGLNTGELFF
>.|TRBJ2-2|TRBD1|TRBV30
TGTGCCTGGAAACAGGGGATGAACACCGGGGAGCTGTTTTTT
CAWKQGMNTGELFF
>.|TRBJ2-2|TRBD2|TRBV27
TGTGCCAGCAGTTCTTGGACTAGCGGGAGGGTTCAGGTCACCGGGGAGCTGTTTTTT
CASSSWTSGRVQVTGELFF
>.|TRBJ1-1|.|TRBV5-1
TGCGCCAGCAGCGGGGGCACTGAAGCTTTCTTT
CASSGGTEAFF
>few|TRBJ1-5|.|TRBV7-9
TGTGCCAGCAGTGAGGGACGCCAGGATCAGCCCCAGCATTTT
CASSEGRQDQPQHF
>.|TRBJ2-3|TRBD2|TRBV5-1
TGCGCCAGCAGCTCGGGACTAGGAGGGAATACGCAGTATTTT
CASSSGLGGNTQYF
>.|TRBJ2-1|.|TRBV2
TGTGCCAGCAGTGAAACGCGGACTATAAATGAGCAGTTCTTC
CASSETRTINEQFF
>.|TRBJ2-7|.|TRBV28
TGTGCCAGCAGCCAAGCCCCCTACGAGCAGTACTTC
CASSQAPYEQYF
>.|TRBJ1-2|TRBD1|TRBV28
TGTGCCAGCAGTTTAACAACAGGGGTCCTTAACTATGGCTACACCTTC
CASSLTTGVLNYGYTF
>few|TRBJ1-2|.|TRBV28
TGTGCCAGCAGTTTAACGGACAGCTACTATGGCTACACCTTC
CASSLTDSYYGYTF
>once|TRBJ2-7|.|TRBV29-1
TGCAGCGTTGAACCCGGGAGAGGAGGCGAGCAGTACTTC
CSVEPGRGGEQYF
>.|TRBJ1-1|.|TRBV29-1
TGCAGCGTTGGTGGATGGAACACTGAAGCTTTCTTT
CSVGGWNTEAFF
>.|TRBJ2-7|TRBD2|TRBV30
TGTGCCTGGGAACCCGTGACTAGCGCGACACCCTACGAGCAGTACTTC
CAWEPVTSATPYEQYF
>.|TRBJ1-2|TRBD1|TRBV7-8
TGTGCCAGCAGCTTTGGGGCAGGGGGCGCCTACGGCTACACCTTC
CASSFGAGGAYGYTF
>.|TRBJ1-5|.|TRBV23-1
TGCGCCAGCTACGGGACGGGAAATCAGCCCCAGCATTTT
CASYGTGNQPQHF
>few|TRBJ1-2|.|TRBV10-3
TGTGCCATCAGTGGTGGGCAGGAGTTCCTCTATGGCTACACCTTC
CAISGGQEFLYGYTF
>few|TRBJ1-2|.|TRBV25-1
TGTGCCAGCAGTGCGAGTTATGGCTACACCTTC
CASSASYGYTF
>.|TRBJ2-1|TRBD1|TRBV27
TGTGCCAGCAGCCAATACCAGACAGGGGTCCCCGGACCCGGCTCCTACAATGAGCAGTTCTTC
CASSQYQTGVPGPGSYNEQFF
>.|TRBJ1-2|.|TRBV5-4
TGTGCCAGCAGCTTGGGGGGCGCAGCCTACACCTTC
CASSLGGAAYTF
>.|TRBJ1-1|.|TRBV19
TGTGCCAGTAGTTCCTCCGGCAGATGGATCACTGAAGCTTTCTTT
CASSSSGRWITEAFF
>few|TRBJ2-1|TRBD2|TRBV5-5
TGTGCCAGCAGCTCCGGACTAGCGGAGAACAATGAGCAGTTCTTC
CASSSGLAENNEQFF
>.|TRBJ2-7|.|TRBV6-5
TGTGCCAGCAGCCTCGGACAGTACTCCTACGAGCAGTACTTC
CASSLGQYSYEQYF
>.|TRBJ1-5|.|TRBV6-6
TGTGCCAGCAGCACGGACAATCAGCCCCAGCATTTT
CASSTDNQPQHF
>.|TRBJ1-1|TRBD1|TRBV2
TGTGCCAGCAGAGCGGACAGGGGGCCACTGAACACTGAAGCTTTCTTT
CASRADRGPLNTEAFF